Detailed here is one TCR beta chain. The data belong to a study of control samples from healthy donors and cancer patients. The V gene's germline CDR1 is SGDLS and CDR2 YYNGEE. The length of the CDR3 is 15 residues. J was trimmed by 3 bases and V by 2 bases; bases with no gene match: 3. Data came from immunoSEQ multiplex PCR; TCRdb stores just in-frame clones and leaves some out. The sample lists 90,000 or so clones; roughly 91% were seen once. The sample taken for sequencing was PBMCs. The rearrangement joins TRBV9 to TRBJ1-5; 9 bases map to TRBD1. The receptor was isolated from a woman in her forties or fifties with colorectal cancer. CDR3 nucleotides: TGTGCCAGCAGCGTTGGGACAGGGATCAATCAGCCCCAGCATTTT. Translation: CASSVGTGINQPQHF.